Listed below are T cell receptor beta chains from one sample, sequenced in a study of T cell responses to AZD1222 COVID-19 vaccine. Libraries were prepared by immunoSEQ multiplex PCR; TCRdb keeps only in-frame clonotypes and omits some of them. The repertoire has more than 95,000 clones, about 90% of them found once; the top ten carry roughly 7.4%. The input for sequencing was peripheral blood, taken on day 0 of AZD1222 vaccination. Every receptor here comes from an adult in good health. The CDR3 runs from the conserved cysteine through the conserved F or W. The order of the fields is clone size, D gene, CDR3 length, J gene, V gene, CDR3 protein, CDR3 DNA. D genes are given only for firm matches. A row's size may be missing; if present it is once, few, many or a size class.

>-|TRBD2|13|TRBJ2-5|TRBV7-6
CASSLWLAAEVYF
TGTGCCAGCAGCTTATGGCTAGCGGCCGAGGTGTACTTC
>-|-|11|TRBJ1-5|TRBV20-1
CSAMGGQPQHF
TGCAGTGCTATGGGTGGTCAGCCCCAGCATTTT
>-|TRBD2|14|TRBJ2-3|TRBV30
CAWRLAGGPPSQYF
TGTGCCTGGAGGCTAGCGGGAGGGCCTCCCTCGCAGTATTTT
>-|TRBD1|14|TRBJ1-1|TRBV28
CASSLGDRGTEAFF
TGTGCCAGCAGTTTGGGCGACAGGGGGACTGAAGCTTTCTTT
>few|TRBD1|16|TRBJ2-1|TRBV6-4
CASSPKPGQGHNEQFF
TGTGCCAGCAGCCCAAAACCGGGACAGGGCCACAATGAGCAGTTCTTC
>-|-|15|TRBJ1-6|TRBV19
CASRPGSSYNSPLHF
TGTGCCAGTAGACCAGGGAGCTCCTATAATTCACCCCTCCACTTT
>-|-|13|TRBJ2-1|TRBV6-1
CASSEAGGPEQFF
TGTGCCAGCAGTGAAGCTGGGGGGCCGGAGCAGTTCTTC
>-|TRBD1|15|TRBJ2-5|TRBV15
CATSRRGTGQETQYF
TGTGCCACCAGCAGGAGGGGGACAGGGCAAGAGACCCAGTACTTC
>few|-|10|TRBJ2-7|TRBV28
CASSAFEQYF
TGTGCCAGCAGTGCCTTCGAGCAGTACTTC
>once|-|14|TRBJ2-7|TRBV19
CASSITGNPYEQYF
TGTGCCAGTAGTATAACAGGGAATCCCTACGAGCAGTACTTC
>-|-|20|TRBJ2-6|TRBV7-6
CASSRGSRLRESSGANVLTF
TGTGCCAGCAGCCGGGGCTCCCGTCTGAGGGAGAGCTCTGGGGCCAACGTCCTGACTTTC
>few|-|13|TRBJ2-1|TRBV5-5
CASMDLNYNEQFF
TGTGCCAGCATGGACCTAAATTACAATGAGCAGTTCTTC
>-|TRBD2|15|TRBJ2-5|TRBV5-6
CASSGIAGPGETQYF
TGTGCCAGCAGCGGGATAGCGGGGCCCGGAGAGACCCAGTACTTC
>-|-|16|TRBJ2-3|TRBV7-8
CASSPVGGSDTDTQYF
TGTGCCAGCAGCCCAGTGGGAGGATCGGACACAGATACGCAGTATTTT
>-|-|16|TRBJ1-4|TRBV28
CASSLWGARPNEKLFF
TGTGCCAGCAGTTTATGGGGGGCGCGGCCTAATGAAAAACTGTTTTTT
>once|-|13|TRBJ2-7|TRBV9
CASSVAPNYEQYF
TGTGCCAGCAGCGTAGCACCAAACTACGAGCAGTACTTC
>few|-|16|TRBJ2-2|TRBV5-5
CASSWAGSRNTGELFF
TGTGCCAGCAGCTGGGCAGGGTCCAGGAACACCGGGGAGCTGTTTTTT
>-|-|15|TRBJ1-6|TRBV13
CASSSGPLEARPLHF
TGTGCCAGCAGCTCGGGACCTCTCGAGGCACGCCCCCTCCACTTT
>-|TRBD1|14|TRBJ1-1|TRBV6-6
CASSKQGPPPEAFF
TGTGCCAGCAGCAAACAGGGGCCGCCCCCTGAAGCTTTCTTT
>-|TRBD1|13|TRBJ2-5|TRBV10-3
CAIRGTAEETQYF
TGTGCCATCAGGGGGACAGCTGAAGAGACCCAGTACTTC
>-|TRBD1|15|TRBJ1-2|TRBV4-1
CASSQERGTAYGYTF
TGCGCCAGCAGCCAAGAGAGAGGGACAGCCTATGGCTACACCTTC
>once|-|15|TRBJ1-6|TRBV7-2
CASSPRTGGYSPLHF
TGTGCCAGCAGCCCCAGGACGGGTGGCTATTCACCCCTCCACTTT